The rows below give T cell receptor beta chains drawn from one sample of a study of blood T cell repertoires in COVID-19. Method: immunoSEQ multiplex PCR; TCRdb's copy keeps in-frame clones and lacks some. This table holds about 160,000 clones, roughly 77% found once. The sequenced sample consisted of peripheral blood. These receptors were taken from a human donor in a cohort sampled during active COVID-19. The conserved cysteine and the conserved F or W are not part of the CDR3 here. Only some rows state a clone size, as once, few, many or a class for expanded clones.

J: TRBJ1-1; size: NA; V: TRBV5-1; CDR3: ASSRQGAMNTEAF
J: TRBJ2-7; size: NA; V: TRBV9; CDR3: ASSANPGTGVEQY
J: TRBJ1-1; size: NA; V: TRBV7-9; CDR3: ASSLGTGGTLNTEAF
J: TRBJ2-3; size: NA; V: TRBV10-3; CDR3: AISGTGDTDTQY
J: TRBJ1-2; size: NA; V: TRBV28; CDR3: ASSSGQGNYGYT
J: TRBJ2-2; size: NA; V: TRBV5-1; CDR3: ASSLQGGTGELF
J: TRBJ2-5; size: NA; V: TRBV18; CDR3: ASSLIRGGETQY
J: TRBJ1-3; size: NA; V: TRBV6-5; CDR3: ASSFTDSGNTIY
J: TRBJ2-5; size: NA; V: TRBV7-3; CDR3: ASSPPGEETQY
J: TRBJ2-7; size: NA; V: TRBV10-3; CDR3: AIMGPSGSEGQY
J: TRBJ1-3; size: NA; V: TRBV6-5; CDR3: ASMTYSGNTIY
J: TRBJ2-3; size: NA; V: TRBV27; CDR3: ASSPGQRVPSTDTQY
J: TRBJ1-1; size: NA; V: TRBV2; CDR3: ASGGEVGWTTEAF
J: TRBJ2-7; size: NA; V: TRBV5-6; CDR3: ASKPGQGPREQY
J: TRBJ2-3; size: NA; V: TRBV7-2; CDR3: ASSPARAVRAQY
J: TRBJ1-4; size: NA; V: TRBV7-8; CDR3: ASSSSRTGVREKLF
J: TRBJ1-2; size: NA; V: TRBV6-5; CDR3: ASGDSNYGYT
J: TRBJ2-1; size: NA; V: TRBV12-3/TRBV12-4; CDR3: ASSGNNEQF
J: TRBJ2-6; size: few; V: TRBV5-1; CDR3: ASSLDLVRQGAGGANVLT
J: TRBJ2-3; size: NA; V: TRBV7-3; CDR3: ASSPSGLAGLADTQY
J: TRBJ1-2; size: few; V: TRBV3-1/TRBV3-2; CDR3: AWLGGYGYT
J: TRBJ2-3; size: NA; V: TRBV19; CDR3: ASTAAYTDTQY
J: TRBJ1-3; size: NA; V: TRBV7-9; CDR3: ASSSRGSGNTIY
J: TRBJ2-7; size: NA; V: TRBV4-1; CDR3: ASSYEVLYEQY